This T cell receptor (beta chain) originates from a study of shared clonotypes between healthy human individuals (dated by TCRdb to about 2020). The study in broad terms: The cohort included a few men and a couple of women between 18 and 49 years of age. Per donor, three plates each were used for CD4 naive and CD4 memory, two for CD8 naive, and one for CD8 memory. The study deeply sequenced blood TCR repertoires of about 5 healthy adults to estimate repertoire size and the extent of clonotype sharing between individuals. Libraries were prepared and TCR repertoires were sequenced by different laboratories using diverse techniques, in order to increase sequencing depth and limit assay-specific biases. Per donor, leukapheresis produced somewhere between about 0.94 and 8.9 billion PBMCs. The paper's findings and limits, for the study overall: The genetic and exposure-history diversity represented was limited by the small number of donors. Across a few donors, approximately 5% of naive CD4, over 3% of naive CD8, 2.3% of memory CD4, and approximately 0.42% of memory CD8 clonotypes were shared. Naive subsets generally had larger estimated clonotype richness than memory subsets. Pairwise subsampling indicated that sequencing depth was expected to affect the degree of clonotype sharing among donors. Sampling was limited to blood, and TCR repertoires in tissue likely differ from TCR repertoires in blood. Compared with non-shared clonotypes, clonotypes shared by all four sorted-subset donors had higher generation probabilities. Rarefaction of sorted-subset datasets indicated incomplete sequencing despite the large sequencing depth.

Donors were healthy HIV-negative adults with no recently reported acute infections or vaccinations. Every donor was a Caucasian adult living in Nashville, Tennessee, USA. CD4+ T cells were enriched by magnetic negative selection; naive cells were then positively selected on CD45RA, and the negative fraction formed the memory subset. Blood was collected by leukapheresis, and PBMCs were isolated by Ficoll-Histopaque density gradient centrifugation and then cryopreserved in liquid nitrogen vapor phase. Purity and quantity of every magnetically sorted T cell population were checked by analytical flow cytometry. Each sorted fraction had its genomic DNA isolated and then quantified by UV absorbance on a Nanodrop 2000c. TCR CDR3 regions were amplified from genomic DNA by multiplex PCR using the deep immunoSEQ assay. Extracted genomic DNA from each cell subset was spread evenly across all wells of several immunoSEQ 96-well plates, with each plate serving as a replicate. For sorted subsets, around 0.2 ug genomic DNA, equal to some 30,000 T cell genomes, was loaded into each replicate PCR. The purified libraries were quantified using a Qubit 3.0 fluorometer, sized with a Bioanalyzer 2100, and then quantified again using the KAPA Library Quantification kit. Every immunoSEQ 96-well plate was sequenced on a dedicated single-read 150-cycle Illumina NextSeq 550 flow cell. For the original study's pipeline: The immunoSEQ output contained only junctional sequences without quality scores, so filtering could not match that applied to full-length reads. To assign V/J genes and CDR3, sequences were annotated using PyIR, a Python wrapper for IgBLAST v1.9, with IMGT germline references. Reads were removed for weak V/J assignments (E-value above 1e-6), missing CDR3, stop codons, out-of-frame junctions, or ambiguous translated residues. V3J clonotypes were defined by identical inferred V gene, J gene, and CDR3 amino acid sequence. Percentage overlap between repertoires was computed as shared unique clonotypes divided by the size of the smaller repertoire. RTK rarefaction, the Chao1 estimator, and Recon v2.1 estimates of unobserved clonotypes were used to assess repertoire richness. For all TCRbeta clonotypes obtained by the gDNA method from a handful of donors, generation probabilities were computed with OLGA. TCRdb obtained this table from immuneACCESS and retained in-frame rearrangements with V and J assigned. These tables miss some clones; where compared with another copy, unresolved V genes account for less than half of the shortfall, and the remainder is unexplained. Clone size and the V and J calls come from that table; the DNA yielded D and trimming. Here the sample has approximately 1,500,000 clones; approximately 97% occur a single time. The ten largest clonotypes hold 1.2% of the sample.

Worth noting for this clone: Its antigen has not been determined. No much larger clone exists at a distance of one base, and base qualities are not known.

The origin of this receptor is a man in his thirties or forties in good health. The source material was naive CD4+ T cells sorted from blood. Reading the label with the study, this specimen's cell subset or site is: CD45RA+ positively selected.

The DNA is TGTGCCAGCAGTATCGAACAGGGGAGGTATCAGCCCCAGCATTTT. Its coded protein is CASSIEQGRYQPQHF. The chain couples TRBV28 to TRBJ1-5; TRBD1 fits 7 bases in the junction. CDR1 is given as MDHEN and CDR2 as SYDVKM, both from the germline V gene. The germline V end is reduced by 5 bases and the J end by 5 bases; junction bases left unmatched: 9. The CDR3 holds 15 amino acids from the cysteine to the phenylalanine. CDR3 DNA is the only sequence kept; it has 45 bases, read in frame from the first base.